Detailed here is one T cell receptor beta chain. Original methodology: Estimation of nucleated cell counts relied on the amplification of reference gene primers. Produced via immunoSEQ multiplex PCR; TCRdb's table is partial and in-frame only. V, J and clone size are taken as reported in that table, and D and trimming were inferred from the DNA itself. The data contain hundreds of thousands of clones, approximately 91% of them singletons. The record originates from a study of blood T cell repertoires in COVID-19. The junction had 5 bases not matched to a gene; V was cut back by 5 bases and J by 0 bases. CDR1 and CDR2 from the germline V gene are SEHNR and FQNEAQ (reference sequence). This CDR3 region has 16 residues.

V is TRBV7-9 and J is TRBJ2-7; 12 bases match TRBD2. The clonotype was recovered from a woman aged 55-69 years with acute or convalescent COVID-19. Sequenced input: peripheral blood. CDR3 nucleotides: TGTGCCAGCAGCCAGGTGACTAGCGGGAGCTCCTACGAGCAGTACTTC. Residues: CASSQVTSGSSYEQYF.